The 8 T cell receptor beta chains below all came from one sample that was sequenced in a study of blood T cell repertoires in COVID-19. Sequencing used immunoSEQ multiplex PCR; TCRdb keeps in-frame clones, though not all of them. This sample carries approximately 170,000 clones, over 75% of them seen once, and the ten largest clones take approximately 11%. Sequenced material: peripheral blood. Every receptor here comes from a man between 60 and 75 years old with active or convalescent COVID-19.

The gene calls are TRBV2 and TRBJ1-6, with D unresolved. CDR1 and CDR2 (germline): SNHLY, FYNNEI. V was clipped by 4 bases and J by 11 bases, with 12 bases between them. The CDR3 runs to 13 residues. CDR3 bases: TGTGCCAGCAGTGGCTCGGCGGATCCACCCCTCCACTTT. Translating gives CASSGSADPPLHF.

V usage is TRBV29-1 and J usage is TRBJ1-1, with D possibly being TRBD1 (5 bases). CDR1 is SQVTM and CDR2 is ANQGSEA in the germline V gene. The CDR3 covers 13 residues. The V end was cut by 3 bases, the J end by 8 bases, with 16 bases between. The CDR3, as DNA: TGCAGCGTTGAGCGGGGCAGCCAGTGGGAAGCTTTCTTT. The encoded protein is CSVERGSQWEAFF. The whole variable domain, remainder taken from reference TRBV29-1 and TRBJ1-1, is SAVISQKPSRDICQRGTSLTIQCQVDSQVTMMFWYRQQPGQSLTLIATANQGSEATYESGFVIDKFPISRPNLTFSTLTVSNMSPEDSSIYLCSVERGSQWEAFFGQGTRLTVV.

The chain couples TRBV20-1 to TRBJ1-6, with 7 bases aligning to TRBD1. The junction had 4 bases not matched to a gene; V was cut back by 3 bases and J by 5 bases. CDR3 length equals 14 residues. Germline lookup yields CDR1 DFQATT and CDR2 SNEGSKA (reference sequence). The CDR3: CSASEGADNSPLHF. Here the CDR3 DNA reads TGCAGTGCTAGTGAGGGGGCGGATAATTCACCCCTCCACTTT.

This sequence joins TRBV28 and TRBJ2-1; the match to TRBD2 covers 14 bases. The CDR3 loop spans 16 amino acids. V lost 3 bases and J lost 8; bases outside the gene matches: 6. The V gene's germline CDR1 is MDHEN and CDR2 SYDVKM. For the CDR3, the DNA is TGTGCCAGCAGTTTGTATGGACTAGCGGGAGGCGATGAGCAGTTCTTC. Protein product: CASSLYGLAGGDEQFF.

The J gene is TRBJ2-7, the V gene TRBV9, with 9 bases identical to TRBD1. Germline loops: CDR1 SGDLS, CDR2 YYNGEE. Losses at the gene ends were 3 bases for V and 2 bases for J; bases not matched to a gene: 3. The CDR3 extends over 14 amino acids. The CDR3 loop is CASSERTGAYEQYF. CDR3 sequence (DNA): TGTGCCAGCAGCGAAAGGACAGGGGCCTACGAGCAGTACTTC.

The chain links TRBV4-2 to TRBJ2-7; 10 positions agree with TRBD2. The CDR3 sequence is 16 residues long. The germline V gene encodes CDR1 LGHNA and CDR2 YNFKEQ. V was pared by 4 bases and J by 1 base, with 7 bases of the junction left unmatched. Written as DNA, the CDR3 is TGTGCCAGCAGCCTTACGAGCGGGGGGGCTTCCTACGAGCAGTACTTC. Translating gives CASSLTSGGASYEQYF.

This chain's CDR3 is CASSRTVNTEAFF. CDR3 nucleotide sequence: TGTGCCAGCAGTCGGACAGTGAACACTGAAGCTTTCTTT. The V and J genes are TRBV5-5 and TRBJ1-1, with D perhaps matching TRBD1 (6 bases). The CDR3 consists of 13 residues. V was pared by 5 bases and J by 0 bases, with 8 bases between. The germline V gene has CDR1 SGHKS and CDR2 YYEKEE (reference sequence). The complete variable domain, with remaining parts taken from reference TRBV5-5 and TRBJ1-1, reads DAGVTQSPTHLIKTRGQQVTLRCSPISGHKSVSWYQQVLGQGPQFIFQYYEKEERGRGNFPDRFSARQFPNYSSELNVNALLLGDSALYLCASSRTVNTEAFFGQGTRLTVV.

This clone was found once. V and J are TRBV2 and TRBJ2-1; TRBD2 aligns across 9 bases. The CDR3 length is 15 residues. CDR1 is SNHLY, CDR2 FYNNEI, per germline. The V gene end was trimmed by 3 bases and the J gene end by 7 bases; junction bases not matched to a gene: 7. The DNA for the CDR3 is TGTGCCAGCAGTGATGGCGGGGGGGCCTGGAATGAGCAGTTCTTC. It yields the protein CASSDGGGAWNEQFF.